Presented here are 19 T cell receptor beta chains from one specimen sequenced in a study of immune heterogeneity within non-small cell lung tumors. The template for each sample was 600 ng of genomic DNA, which had been extracted from bulk tumor tissue. From each primary tumor, several far-apart biopsies were obtained during surgery. Patients went through curative surgery, and their non-small cell lung cancer was untreated and newly diagnosed. Multiplex PCR with 32 V and 13 J primers amplified TCR beta CDR3. TCRdb used MiXCR to reprocess the multiplex PCR reads, holding one entry per CDR3 protein. The table lists 5,500 to 6,000 distinct CDR3 sequences, roughly 18% of them singletons. The material sequenced was lung tumor tissue. The source is a man aged 40-49 years with non-small cell lung cancer.

This clonotype has a count of ten or more. The chain joins TRBV5-5 to TRBJ2-2, with 7 bases that match TRBD1. The CDR3 has 16 amino acids. The junction had 7 bases not matched to a gene; V was cut back by 3 bases and J by 2 bases. CDR1 and CDR2 (germline): SGHKS, YYEKEE (reference sequence). The CDR3 spells CASSSLTGINTGELFF. The CDR3 nucleotides are TGTGCCAGCAGCTCCCTGACAGGGATTAACACCGGGGAGCTGTTTTTT.

The rearrangement uses TRBV9 and TRBJ2-1; tentatively, D is TRBD2 (7 bases). CDR1 and CDR2 (germline): SGDLS, YYNGEE. The CDR3 totals 15 residues. V lost 6 bases to trimming and J lost 8 bases, with 21 bases between them. CDR3 loop: CASTRWGGQYDEQFF. The CDR3, as DNA: TGTGCCAGCACCAGATGGGGGGGGCAATACGATGAGCAGTTCTTC. Using reference TRBV9 and TRBJ2-1 for the parts outside the CDR3, the full variable domain is DSGVTQTPKHLITATGQRVTLRCSPRSGDLSVYWYQQSLDQGLQFLIQYYNGEERAKGNILERFSAQQFPDLHSELNLSSLELGDSALYFCASTRWGGQYDEQFFGPGTRLTVL.

This clonotype qualifies as medium-sized. The chain carries TRBV7-9 and TRBJ1-2; D may be TRBD1 (6 bases). Trimming left V 5 bases short and J 7 bases short, with 23 bases between. The CDR3 sequence is 16 residues long. CDR1 and CDR2 (germline): SEHNR, FQNEAQ (reference sequence). The CDR3 nucleotides are TGTGCCAGCAGCCATATCCAATACCAGGGGTATGGTGGCTACACCTTC. Its protein is CASSHIQYQGYGGYTF.

By frequency in the sample, this clonotype is medium-sized. The CDR3 DNA reads TGCGCCAGCAGCCAAATTCCTCCTAGCGGCAGCTCCTACAATGAGCAGTTCTTC. The encoded protein is CASSQIPPSGSSYNEQFF. The chain is built from TRBV4-1 and TRBJ2-1, with 7 bases lining up with TRBD2. The CDR3 consists of 18 residues. V lost 2 bases and J lost 0; bases outside the gene matches: 10. Germline V gene data show CDR1 as MGHRA and CDR2 as YSYEKL.

This clonotype qualifies as medium-sized. This chain's CDR3 is CSAERLAGEGDEQFF. CDR3 bases: TGCAGTGCTGAGAGGCTAGCGGGAGAGGGGGATGAGCAGTTCTTC. The chain carries TRBV20-1 and TRBJ2-1, with 10 bases matching TRBD2. With 5 bases clipped from V and 8 bases from J, the junction kept 12 bases outside the gene matches. CDR3 length equals 15 residues. Germline loops: CDR1 DFQATT, CDR2 SNEGSKA (reference sequence).

This clonotype was observed at least ten times. This sequence joins TRBV28 and TRBJ2-3; 7 bases agree with TRBD2. CDR1 MDHEN and CDR2 SYDVKM come from the germline V gene. This CDR3 has 16 amino acids. V trimming: 8 bases; J trimming: 4 bases; junction bases outside the gene matches: 15. In nucleotides, the CDR3 is TGTGCCAGCCCCCCTTCGGGAGGCCGGGTCCCAGATACGCAGTATTTT. Its protein is CASPPSGGRVPDTQYF.

This clonotype is classed as medium-sized. The chain links TRBV15 to TRBJ2-7; D is uncertain. CDR3 length: 13 amino acids. V lost 4 bases and J 3 bases, leaving 10 bases between the germline ends. Germline V CDR1 and CDR2: LNHNV, YYDKDF (reference sequence). The CDR3 nucleotides read TGTGCCACCAGCATCGCGTACCACTACGAGCAGTACTTC. It is translated as CATSIAYHYEQYF. Supplemented by reference TRBV15 and TRBJ2-7, the full variable domain reads DAMVIQNPRYQVTQFGKPVTLSCSQTLNHNVMYWYQQKSSQAPKLLFHYYDKDFNNEADTPDNFQSRRPNTSFCFLDIRSPGLGDTAMYLCATSIAYHYEQYFGPGTRLTVT.

This clonotype was seen at least ten times. V and J are TRBV7-8 and TRBJ2-3; D unclear. Looked up from germline, CDR1 is SGHVS and CDR2 is FQNEAQ. The CDR3 extends over 11 amino acids. V was pared by 10 bases and J by 3 bases, with 8 bases between. CDR3 bases: TGTGCCACACGAATTACAGATACGCAGTATTTT. Its protein product is CATRITDTQYF.

This clonotype occurred a few times. The chain carries TRBV5-5 and TRBJ2-7; 7 bases map to TRBD1. The V gene end was trimmed by 0 bases and the J gene end by 4 bases; junction bases not matched to a gene: 4. Germline-derived CDR1 and CDR2 are SGHKS and YYEKEE (reference sequence). This CDR3 has 14 amino acids. For the CDR3, the DNA is TGTGCCAGCAGCTTGGACTGGACAGGTTACGAGCAGTACTTC. Translated: CASSLDWTGYEQYF.

By proportion, this clonotype is medium-sized (0.01 to 0.1%). This rearrangement joins TRBV5-1 to TRBJ1-6; D not resolved. CDR1 and CDR2 (germline): SGHRS, YFSETQ. V was trimmed by 3 bases and J by 0 bases, leaving 31 bases between them. The CDR3 consists of 23 residues. The CDR3, as DNA: TGCGCCAGCAGCTGGTCTGGTGTTTCACCGGGAGGAAAAAGGAGCTCCTATAATTCACCCCTCCACTTT. It translates to CASSWSGVSPGGKRSSYNSPLHF.

By share of the sample, this clonotype is medium-sized. The chain has TRBV28 and TRBJ2-1; 9 bases map to TRBD2. Germline V gene lookup returns CDR1 MDHEN and CDR2 SYDVKM. CDR3 length: 15 residues. The V and J ends lost 3 bases and 6 bases, in that order; junction bases with no gene match: 6. The CDR3 here is CASSLAGGPGNEQFF. CDR3 nucleotide sequence: TGTGCCAGCAGTTTGGCGGGGGGGCCGGGCAATGAGCAGTTCTTC.

This clonotype ranks as medium-sized (0.01 to 0.1%). V is TRBV6-1 and J is TRBJ1-5; 7 bases match TRBD1. V trimming: 5 bases; J trimming: 7 bases; junction bases outside the gene matches: 8. CDR3 length: 14 amino acids. Per germline, CDR1 MNHNS and CDR2 SASEGT. This CDR3 reads CASSSTGEIQPQHF. The CDR3 DNA follows: TGTGCCAGCAGTTCAACAGGGGAAATACAGCCCCAGCATTTT.

About this clonotype itself: Likely a read error: the CDR3 ends without its conserved phenylalanine or tryptophan. The DNA is left out, because the CDR3 cannot be placed on it with certainty; the CDR3 is given as TCRdb lists it. This chain joins TRBV27 and TRBJ2-3; the table's D gene call, TRBD1, was not cross checked with the DNA. 14 amino acids form the CDR3, both terminal residues included. Germline loops: CDR1 MNHEY, CDR2 SMNVEV (reference sequence). The CDR3 loop is CASSLGQGEQYFGP.

This clonotype is medium-sized. The CDR3 loop is CASKGTPSGELFF. CDR3 DNA sequence: TGTGCCAGCAAAGGGACTCCGAGCGGGGAGCTGTTTTTT. V gene TRBV2 combines with J gene TRBJ2-2, with D tentatively TRBD2 (6 bases). The CDR3 sequence is 13 residues long. Germline CDR1 SNHLY, CDR2 FYNNEI. Trimming shortened V by 7 bases and J by 7 bases, and 13 bases separated the two germline ends.

By sample share, this clonotype is medium-sized. The rearrangement uses TRBV6-5 and TRBJ2-3; D is unresolved. Germline V gene data show CDR1 as MNHEY and CDR2 as SVGAGI. V lost 2 bases, J lost 2 bases, and 8 bases lay in between. This CDR3 spans 14 amino acids. The CDR3 DNA reads as TGTGCCAGCAGTTACACAATTCCCACAGATACGCAGTATTTT. It codes for CASSYTIPTDTQYF.

This clonotype is classed as medium-sized. The rearrangement uses TRBV19 and TRBJ1-5; 8 bases agree with TRBD1. J was trimmed by 7 bases and V by 6 bases; bases with no gene match: 8. CDR1 LNHDA and CDR2 SQIVND come from the germline V gene (reference sequence). The CDR3 sequence is 14 residues long. CDR3 in amino acids: CASSNTGGGQPQHF. The CDR3 DNA follows: TGTGCCAGTAGCAACACAGGGGGAGGGCAGCCCCAGCATTTT.

J is TRBJ1-1 and V is TRBV6-1; D is undetermined. This CDR3 spans 13 amino acids. V was shortened by 9 bases and J by 5 bases, with 16 bases between the two germline ends. Germline CDR1 reads MNHNS; CDR2 reads SASEGT. As DNA, the CDR3 is TGTGCCAGAAGGCTTGCCGTGGAAACTGAAGCTTTCTTT. Its translation: CARRLAVETEAFF.

This clonotype was counted at least ten times. The chain couples TRBV6-6 to TRBJ1-1, with no clear D. Trimming took off 2 bases at V and 4 bases at J, with 5 bases between the two ends. The germline CDR1 and CDR2 sequences are MNHNY and SVGAGI (reference sequence). The CDR3 is 12 amino acids. The CDR3, as DNA: TGTGCCAGCAGTTACGTAGGCACTGAAGCTTTCTTT. Protein sequence: CASSYVGTEAFF.

This clonotype was seen ten or more times. J is TRBJ1-1 and V is TRBV5-5; TRBD1 might be the D (6 bases). The germline V and J ends were trimmed by 4 bases and 2 bases, with 21 bases remaining between them. This CDR3 spans 17 amino acids. CDR1 and CDR2 from the germline V gene are SGHKS and YYEKEE (reference sequence). The CDR3 is CASSQSGGVGTNTEAFF. The CDR3 DNA reads TGTGCCAGCAGCCAATCGGGCGGGGTGGGGACAAACACTGAAGCTTTCTTT.